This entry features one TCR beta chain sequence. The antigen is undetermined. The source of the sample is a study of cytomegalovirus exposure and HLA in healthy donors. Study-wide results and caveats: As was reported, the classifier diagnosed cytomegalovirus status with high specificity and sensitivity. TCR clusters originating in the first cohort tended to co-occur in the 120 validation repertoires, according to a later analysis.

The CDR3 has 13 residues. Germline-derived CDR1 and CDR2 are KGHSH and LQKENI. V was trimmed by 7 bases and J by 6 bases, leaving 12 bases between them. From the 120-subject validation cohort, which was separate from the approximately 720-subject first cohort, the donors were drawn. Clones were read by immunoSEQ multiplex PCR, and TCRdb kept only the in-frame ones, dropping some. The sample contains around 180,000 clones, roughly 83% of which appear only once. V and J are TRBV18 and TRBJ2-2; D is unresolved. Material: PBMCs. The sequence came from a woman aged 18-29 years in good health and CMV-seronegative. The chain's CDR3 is CASFPSRSGELFF. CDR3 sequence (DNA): TGTGCCAGCTTCCCTTCCCGGTCCGGGGAGCTGTTTTTT.